Listed here is a single T cell receptor beta chain. Its antigen is not identified. Profiling relied on immunoSEQ multiplex PCR, and the TCRdb table lists in-frame clones only, not all of them. The sample consists of about 300,000 clones, roughly 70% of them appearing once. The TCR beta libraries used 2 to 2.5 micrograms of genomic DNA that came from cryopreserved PBMCs. CDR1 MNHEY and CDR2 SVGAGI come from the germline V gene. V lost 3 bases to trimming and J lost 1 base, with 6 bases between them. The CDR3 is made up of 14 amino acids. This specimen belongs to a study of cytotoxic CD8 clonotypes in ibrutinib-treated CLL. Study results and caveats: At progression, clonality fell back toward baseline after rising at ibrutinib response. Public clonotypes proved infrequent, and on treatment they shrank or remained steady.

The sequencing here drew on PBMCs, taken after 36 months of ibrutinib treatment. The rearrangement joins TRBV6-5 to TRBJ2-2; D ambiguous. The sequence derives from a human donor with chronic lymphocytic leukemia. The CDR3 region is CASSYFENTGELFF. The CDR3 DNA sequence: TGTGCCAGCAGTTATTTTGAGAACACCGGGGAGCTGTTTTTT.